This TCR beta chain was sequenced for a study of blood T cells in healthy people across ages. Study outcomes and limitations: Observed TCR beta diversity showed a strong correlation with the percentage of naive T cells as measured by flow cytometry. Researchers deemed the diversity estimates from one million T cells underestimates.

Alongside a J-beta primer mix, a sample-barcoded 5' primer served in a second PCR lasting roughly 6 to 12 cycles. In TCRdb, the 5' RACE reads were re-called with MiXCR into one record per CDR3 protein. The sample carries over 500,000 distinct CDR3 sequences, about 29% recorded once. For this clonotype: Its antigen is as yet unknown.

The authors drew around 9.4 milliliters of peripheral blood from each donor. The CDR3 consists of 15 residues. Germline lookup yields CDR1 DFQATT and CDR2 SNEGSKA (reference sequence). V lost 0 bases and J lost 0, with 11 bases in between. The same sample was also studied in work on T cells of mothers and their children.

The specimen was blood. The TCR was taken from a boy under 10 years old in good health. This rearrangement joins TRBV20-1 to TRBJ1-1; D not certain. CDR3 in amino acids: CSARDKESLNTEAFF. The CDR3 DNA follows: TGCAGTGCTAGAGACAAGGAGTCTCTGAACACTGAAGCTTTCTTT.